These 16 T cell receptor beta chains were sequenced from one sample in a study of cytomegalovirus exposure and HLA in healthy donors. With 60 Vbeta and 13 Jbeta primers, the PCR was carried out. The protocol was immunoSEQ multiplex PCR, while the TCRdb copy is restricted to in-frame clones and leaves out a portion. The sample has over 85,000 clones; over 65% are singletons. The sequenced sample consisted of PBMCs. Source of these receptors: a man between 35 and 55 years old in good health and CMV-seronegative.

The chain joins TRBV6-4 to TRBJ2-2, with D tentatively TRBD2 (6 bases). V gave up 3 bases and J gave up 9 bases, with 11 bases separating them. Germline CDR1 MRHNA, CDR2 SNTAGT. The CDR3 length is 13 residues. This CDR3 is CASSEEGPRELFF. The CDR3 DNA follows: TGTGCCAGCAGTGAGGAGGGGCCACGGGAGCTGTTTTTT.

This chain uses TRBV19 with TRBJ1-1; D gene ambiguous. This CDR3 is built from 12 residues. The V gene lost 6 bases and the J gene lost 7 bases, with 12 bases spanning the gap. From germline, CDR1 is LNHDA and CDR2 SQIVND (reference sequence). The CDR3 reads CASSPDLNEAFF. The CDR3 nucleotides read TGTGCCAGTAGCCCAGACTTGAATGAAGCTTTCTTT.

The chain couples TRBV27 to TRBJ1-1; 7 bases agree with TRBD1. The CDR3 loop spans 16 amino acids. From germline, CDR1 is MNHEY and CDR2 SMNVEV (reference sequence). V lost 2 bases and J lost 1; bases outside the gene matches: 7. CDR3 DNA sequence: TGTGCCAGCAGTTTAGAGAGGGGGCTACCGAACACTGAAGCTTTCTTT. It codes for CASSLERGLPNTEAFF.

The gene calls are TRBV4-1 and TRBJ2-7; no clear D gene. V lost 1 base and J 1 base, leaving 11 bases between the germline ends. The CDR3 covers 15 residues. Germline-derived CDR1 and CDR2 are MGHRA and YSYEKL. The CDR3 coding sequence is TGCGCCAGCAGCCAAGGCGAGGAACCGTCCTACGAGCAGTACTTC. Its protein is CASSQGEEPSYEQYF.

This CDR3 reads CASRRTGQPYGYTF. The DNA of the CDR3 is TGTGCCAGCAGACGAACGGGACAGCCCTATGGCTACACCTTC. This chain uses TRBV27 with TRBJ1-2; 7 bases line up with TRBD1. This CDR3 region has 14 residues. Trimming took 6 bases from V and 4 from J; bases not matched to a gene: 8. Germline assignment: CDR1 MNHEY and CDR2 SMNVEV (reference sequence).

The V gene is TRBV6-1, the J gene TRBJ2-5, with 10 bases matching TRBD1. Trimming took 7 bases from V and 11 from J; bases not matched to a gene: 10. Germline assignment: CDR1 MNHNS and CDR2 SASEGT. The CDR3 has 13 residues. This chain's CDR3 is CASTVGTGVQQYF. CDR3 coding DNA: TGTGCCAGCACCGTCGGGACAGGGGTTCAGCAGTACTTC.

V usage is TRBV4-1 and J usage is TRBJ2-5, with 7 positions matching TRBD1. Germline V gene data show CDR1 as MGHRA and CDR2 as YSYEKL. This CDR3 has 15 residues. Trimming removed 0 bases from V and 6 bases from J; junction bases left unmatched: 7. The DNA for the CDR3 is TGCGCCAGCAGCCAAGACTACAGGGGTGCGAAGACCCAGTACTTC. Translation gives CASSQDYRGAKTQYF.

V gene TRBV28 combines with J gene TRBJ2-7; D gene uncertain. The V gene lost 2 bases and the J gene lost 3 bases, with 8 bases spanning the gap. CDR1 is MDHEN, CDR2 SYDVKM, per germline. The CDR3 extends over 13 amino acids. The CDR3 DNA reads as TGTGCCAGCAGTTTAGGGTGGAGCTACGAGCAGTACTTC. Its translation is CASSLGWSYEQYF.

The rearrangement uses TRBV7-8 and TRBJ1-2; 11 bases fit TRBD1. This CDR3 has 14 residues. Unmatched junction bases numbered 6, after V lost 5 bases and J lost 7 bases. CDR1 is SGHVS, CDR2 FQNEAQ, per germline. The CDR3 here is CASSGGQGAIGYTF. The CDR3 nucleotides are TGTGCCAGCAGCGGCGGACAGGGGGCTATTGGCTACACCTTC.

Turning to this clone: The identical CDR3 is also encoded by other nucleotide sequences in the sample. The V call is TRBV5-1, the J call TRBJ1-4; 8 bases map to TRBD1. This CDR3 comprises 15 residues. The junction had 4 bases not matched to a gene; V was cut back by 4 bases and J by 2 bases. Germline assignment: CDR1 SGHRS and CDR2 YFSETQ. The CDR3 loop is CASSRGTGTNEKLFF. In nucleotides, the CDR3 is TGCGCCAGCAGCCGAGGGACAGGTACTAATGAAAAACTGTTTTTT.

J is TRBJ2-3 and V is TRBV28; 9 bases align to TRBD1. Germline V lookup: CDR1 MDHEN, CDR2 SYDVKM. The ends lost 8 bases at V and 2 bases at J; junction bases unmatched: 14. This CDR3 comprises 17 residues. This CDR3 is CASPPRRGTGITDTQYF. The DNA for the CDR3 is TGTGCCAGCCCCCCGAGAAGAGGGACAGGGATCACAGATACGCAGTATTTT.

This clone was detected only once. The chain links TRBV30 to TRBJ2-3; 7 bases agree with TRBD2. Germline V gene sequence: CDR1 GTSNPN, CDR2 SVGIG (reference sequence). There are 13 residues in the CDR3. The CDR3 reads CAIRRGSTDTQYF. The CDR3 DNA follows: TGTGCTATAAGGCGGGGGAGCACAGATACGCAGTATTTT.

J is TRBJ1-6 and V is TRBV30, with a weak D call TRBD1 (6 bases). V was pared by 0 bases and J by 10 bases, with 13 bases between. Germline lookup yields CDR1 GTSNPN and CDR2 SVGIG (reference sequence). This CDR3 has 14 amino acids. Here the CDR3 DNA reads TGTGCCTGGAGTGTCATACAGGGAAAATCACCCCTCCACTTT. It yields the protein CAWSVIQGKSPLHF.

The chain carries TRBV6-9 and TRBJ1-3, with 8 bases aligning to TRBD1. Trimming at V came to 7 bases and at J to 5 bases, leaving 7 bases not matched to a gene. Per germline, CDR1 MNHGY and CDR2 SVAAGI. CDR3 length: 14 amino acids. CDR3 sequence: CASNLTGDRNTIYF. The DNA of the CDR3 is TGTGCCAGCAACTTGACAGGGGATAGAAACACCATATATTTT.

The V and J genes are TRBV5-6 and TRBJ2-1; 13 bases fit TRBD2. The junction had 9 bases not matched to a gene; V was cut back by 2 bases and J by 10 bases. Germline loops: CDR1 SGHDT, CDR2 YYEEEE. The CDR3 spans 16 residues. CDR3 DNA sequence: TGTGCCAGCAGCTTAGCCGGGACTAGCGGGATTAAGGAGCAGTTCTTC. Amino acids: CASSLAGTSGIKEQFF.

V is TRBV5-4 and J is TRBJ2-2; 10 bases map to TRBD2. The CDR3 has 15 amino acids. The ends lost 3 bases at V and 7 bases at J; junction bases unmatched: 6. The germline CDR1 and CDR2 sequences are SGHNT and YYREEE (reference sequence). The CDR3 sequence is CASSYQREGRGELFF. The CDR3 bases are TGTGCCAGCAGCTATCAGCGGGAGGGACGCGGGGAGCTGTTTTTT.